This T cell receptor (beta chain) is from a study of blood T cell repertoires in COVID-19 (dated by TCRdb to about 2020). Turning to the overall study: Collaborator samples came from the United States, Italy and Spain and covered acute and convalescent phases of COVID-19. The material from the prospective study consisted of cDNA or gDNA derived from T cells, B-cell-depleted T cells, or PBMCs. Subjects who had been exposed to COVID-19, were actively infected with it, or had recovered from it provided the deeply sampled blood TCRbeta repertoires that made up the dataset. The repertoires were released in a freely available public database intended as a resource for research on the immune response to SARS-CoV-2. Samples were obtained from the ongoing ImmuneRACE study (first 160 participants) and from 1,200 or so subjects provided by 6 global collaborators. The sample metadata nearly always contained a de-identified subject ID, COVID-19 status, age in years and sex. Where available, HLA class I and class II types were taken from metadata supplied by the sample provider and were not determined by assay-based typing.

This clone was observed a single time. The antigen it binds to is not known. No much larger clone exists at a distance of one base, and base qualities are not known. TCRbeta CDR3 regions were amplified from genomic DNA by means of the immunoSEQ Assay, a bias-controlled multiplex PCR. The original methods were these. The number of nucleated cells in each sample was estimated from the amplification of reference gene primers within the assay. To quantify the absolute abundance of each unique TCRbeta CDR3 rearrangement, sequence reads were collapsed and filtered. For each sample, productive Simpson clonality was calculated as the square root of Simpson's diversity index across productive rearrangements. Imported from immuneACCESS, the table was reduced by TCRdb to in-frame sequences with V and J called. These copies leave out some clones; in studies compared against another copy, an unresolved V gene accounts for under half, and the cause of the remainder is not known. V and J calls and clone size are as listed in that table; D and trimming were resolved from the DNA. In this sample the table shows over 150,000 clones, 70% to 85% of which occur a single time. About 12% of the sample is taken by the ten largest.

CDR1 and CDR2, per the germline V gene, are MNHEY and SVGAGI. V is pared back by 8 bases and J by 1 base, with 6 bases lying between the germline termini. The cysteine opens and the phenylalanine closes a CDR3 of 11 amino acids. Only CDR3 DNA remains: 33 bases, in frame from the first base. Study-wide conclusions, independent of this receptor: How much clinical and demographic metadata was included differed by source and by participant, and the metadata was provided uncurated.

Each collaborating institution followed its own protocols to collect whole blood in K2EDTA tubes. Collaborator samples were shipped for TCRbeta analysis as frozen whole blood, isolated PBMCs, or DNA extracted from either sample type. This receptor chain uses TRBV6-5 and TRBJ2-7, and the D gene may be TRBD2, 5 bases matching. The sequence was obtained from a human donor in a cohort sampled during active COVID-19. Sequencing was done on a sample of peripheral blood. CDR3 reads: CASGGSYEQYF. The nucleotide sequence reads TGTGCCAGCGGCGGGTCCTACGAGCAGTACTTC.